What follows are 18 T cell receptor beta chains derived from one specimen sequenced in a study of T cell repertoires in aging, cancer and after chemotherapy. Peripheral blood genomic DNA, not sorted cells or RNA, was the template. Multiplex touch-down PCR with TRB-A/B primers amplified rearranged V-D-J TRB sequences. TCRdb re-derived calls from the multiplex PCR reads in MiXCR, one entry per CDR3 protein. The sample contains 13,000 or so distinct CDR3 sequences, about 28% of which appear only once. The material sequenced was blood. The receptors were gathered from a human donor in good health. The donor label of this sample is uncertain.

This clonotype was found a few times. The rearrangement joins TRBV6-6 to TRBJ1-5; D is perhaps TRBD1 (6 bases). This CDR3 has 15 amino acids. The V end lost 6 bases, the J end lost 6 bases, and 18 bases lay between the germline ends. Per germline, CDR1 MNHNY and CDR2 SVGAGI (reference sequence). The CDR3 region has the DNA TGTGCCAGCAGCCAAGGGGGGGGGGGCGGTCAGCCCCAGCATTTT. This translates into CASSQGGGGGQPQHF.

The genes are TRBV19 and TRBJ2-7, with 10 bases fitting TRBD1. With 3 bases clipped from V and 4 bases from J, the junction kept 9 bases outside the gene matches. This CDR3 comprises 16 residues. Germline lookup yields CDR1 LNHDA and CDR2 SQIVND (reference sequence). The CDR3 bases are TGTGCCAGTAGTATCTTTCTTGGACAGGGGGTGTACGAGCAGTACTTC. Translated, it gives CASSIFLGQGVYEQYF.

This clonotype was counted only a few times. The chain carries TRBV11-2 and TRBJ2-3; tentative D call: TRBD1 (6 bases). Trimming took off 3 bases at V and 4 bases at J, with 11 bases between the two ends. The CDR3 runs 14 residues. Germline lookup yields CDR1 SGHAT and CDR2 FQNNGV. CDR3: CASSLGARADTQYF. The CDR3 region has the DNA TGTGCCAGCAGCTTGGGGGCGCGGGCAGATACGCAGTATTTT.

The chain has TRBV5-6 and TRBJ1-1; the match to TRBD1 covers 8 bases. V lost 4 bases, J lost 8 bases, and 10 bases stayed unmatched. Germline CDR1 reads SGHDT; CDR2 reads YYEEEE. This CDR3 has 14 amino acids. CDR3 region: CASSIGQGRREAFF. In nucleotides, the CDR3 is TGTGCCAGCAGCATCGGACAGGGCCGAAGGGAAGCTTTCTTT.

The chain uses TRBV5-6 and TRBJ2-3; TRBD2 agrees at 8 bases. V shed 4 bases, J shed 1 base, and the junction held 2 bases outside the gene matches. There are 14 residues in the CDR3. Per the germline V gene, CDR1 is SGHDT and CDR2 is YYEEEE. CDR3 amino acids: CASSAGGRTDTQYF. CDR3 bases: TGTGCCAGCAGCGCGGGGGGTCGCACAGATACGCAGTATTTT.

This clonotype was counted a few times. V is TRBV15 and J is TRBJ1-4; D perhaps matches TRBD1 (6 bases). Germline V lookup: CDR1 LNHNV, CDR2 YYDKDF (reference sequence). V lost 2 bases and J lost 0, with 10 bases in between. The CDR3 contains 16 residues. CDR3 nucleotide sequence: TGTGCCACCAGCAGAACTACAGGGTCAACTAATGAAAAACTGTTTTTT. As protein: CATSRTTGSTNEKLFF.

In this sample, this clonotype turned up a few times. J is TRBJ2-7 and V is TRBV12-3 or TRBV12-4; D gene uncertain. The CDR3 contains 16 residues. Trimming left V 2 bases short and J 1 base short, with 15 bases between. CDR3 sequence (DNA): TGTGCCAGCAGTTTAATTAGGACGGAAAGTTCCTACGAGCAGTACTTC. Protein product: CASSLIRTESSYEQYF.

This clonotype is judged medium-sized. The chain is built from TRBV19 and TRBJ2-2; no definite D call. Germline-derived CDR1 and CDR2 are LNHDA and SQIVND (reference sequence). Between the trimmed V and J ends, which lost 5 bases and 4 bases, there was a span of 11 bases. The CDR3 runs to 14 residues. Written as DNA, the CDR3 is TGTGCCAGTAGTTCTGGTTTTGGCACCGGGGAGCTGTTTTTT. Its protein product is CASSSGFGTGELFF.

Sample share makes this clonotype medium-sized. The chain employs TRBV6-5 and TRBJ2-1; 10 nucleotides agree with TRBD2. Looked up from germline, CDR1 is MNHEY and CDR2 is SVGAGI. The CDR3 totals 13 residues. V shed 5 bases and J 9 bases; nucleotides not matched to a gene: 4. The CDR3 loop is CASSTTSGAEQFF. The CDR3 DNA sequence: TGTGCCAGCAGTACCACTAGCGGGGCTGAGCAGTTCTTC.

As concerns this clonotype: This may come from a read error, since a much larger clone is one base off. The chain has TRBV19 and TRBJ2-6; no clear D gene. This CDR3 contains 15 residues. The germline V gene has CDR1 LNHDA and CDR2 SQIVND (reference sequence). V was shortened by 9 bases and J by 0 bases, with 12 bases between the two germline ends. The CDR3 spells CARSLALSGANVLTF. CDR3 coding DNA: TGTGCCAGAAGTCTCGCCCTCTCTGGGGCCAACGTCCTGACTTTC.

This clonotype was found a few times. The junction and the germline gene differ at one end; a read error may be behind it. This chain links TRBV5-3 with TRBJ2-7; D ambiguous. TRBV5-3 is known as an ORF, though its function is uncertain. The CDR3 spans 15 residues. The CDR3 coding sequence is TGCGCCAGCAGTTTGTGGACGGAATCCCCCCACGAGCAGTACTTC. This sequence encodes CASSLWTESPHEQYF.

This clonotype was detected a few times. The rearrangement joins TRBV18 to TRBJ2-6; 10 nucleotides agree with TRBD1. The CDR3 contains 18 residues. V gave up 3 bases and J gave up 0 bases; unmatched junction bases: 5. Per the germline V gene, CDR1 is KGHSH and CDR2 is LQKENI. In DNA form, the CDR3 reads TGTGCCAGCTCACCGGAGACAGGGGGCCGCTCTGGGGCCAACGTCCTGACTTTC. Translation gives CASSPETGGRSGANVLTF. Using reference TRBV18 and TRBJ2-6 for the parts outside the CDR3, the full variable domain is NAGVMQNPRHLVRRRGQEARLRCSPMKGHSHVYWYRQLPEEGLKFMVYLQKENIIDESGMPKERFSAEFPKEGPSILRIQQVVRGDSAAYFCASSPETGGRSGANVLTFGAGSRLTVL.

This clonotype is medium-sized (0.01 to 0.1%) by share. This CDR3 reads CASRPGWANEKLFF. CDR3 in DNA: TGTGCCAGCAGACCAGGGTGGGCTAATGAAAAACTGTTTTTT. J is TRBJ1-4 and V is TRBV6-5; D may be TRBD1 (5 bases). Germline lookup yields CDR1 MNHEY and CDR2 SVGAGI. Trimming stripped 6 bases from V and 3 bases from J, with 11 bases between. The CDR3 spans 14 residues.

This clonotype was counted a few times. The V gene is TRBV12-3 or TRBV12-4, the J gene TRBJ2-2, with TRBD2 identical over 9 bases. This CDR3 contains 15 residues. The trim removed 1 base at V and 6 bases at J, leaving 3 bases unmatched. The CDR3 DNA reads TGTGCCAGCAGTTTAGGCGGGGGGGCCCCCGGGGAGCTGTTTTTT. Amino acid sequence: CASSLGGGAPGELFF.

The rearrangement uses TRBV13 and TRBJ1-3; unclear D gene. Trimming pared 5 bases from V and 4 bases from J, leaving 6 bases between. This CDR3 has 12 residues. Germline lookup yields CDR1 PRHDT and CDR2 FYEKMQ (reference sequence). The CDR3 here is CASSPWGNTIYF. The CDR3 DNA reads as TGTGCCAGCAGCCCGTGGGGAAACACCATATATTTT.

This clonotype was seen a few times. The genes are TRBV19 and TRBJ1-3; TRBD1 matches at 10 bases. Germline CDR1 and CDR2: LNHDA and SQIVND (reference sequence). V lost 3 bases to trimming and J lost 4 bases; unmatched junction nucleotides: 6. The CDR3 consists of 16 residues. The CDR3 here is CASSMGDRGNGNTIYF. The DNA of the CDR3 is TGTGCCAGTAGTATGGGGGACAGGGGAAACGGAAACACCATATATTTT.

This sequence joins TRBV20-1 and TRBJ1-3; D is possibly TRBD1 (5 bases). This CDR3 contains 17 residues. CDR1 is DFQATT, CDR2 SNEGSKA, per germline (reference sequence). V lost 6 bases, J lost 0 bases, and 21 bases lay in between. This CDR3 is CSADSRDGENSGNTIYF. The CDR3 DNA is TGCAGTGCCGACTCTCGGGACGGAGAGAACTCTGGAAACACCATATATTTT.

V usage is TRBV6-4 and J usage is TRBJ2-2, with 10 bases aligning to TRBD2. Germline loops: CDR1 MRHNA, CDR2 SNTAGT. The CDR3 runs 15 residues. Unmatched junction bases numbered 7, after V lost 6 bases and J lost 6 bases. CDR3 sequence: CASSLASGGAGELFF. The CDR3 DNA follows: TGTGCCAGCAGCCTGGCTAGCGGGGGCGCCGGGGAGCTGTTTTTT.